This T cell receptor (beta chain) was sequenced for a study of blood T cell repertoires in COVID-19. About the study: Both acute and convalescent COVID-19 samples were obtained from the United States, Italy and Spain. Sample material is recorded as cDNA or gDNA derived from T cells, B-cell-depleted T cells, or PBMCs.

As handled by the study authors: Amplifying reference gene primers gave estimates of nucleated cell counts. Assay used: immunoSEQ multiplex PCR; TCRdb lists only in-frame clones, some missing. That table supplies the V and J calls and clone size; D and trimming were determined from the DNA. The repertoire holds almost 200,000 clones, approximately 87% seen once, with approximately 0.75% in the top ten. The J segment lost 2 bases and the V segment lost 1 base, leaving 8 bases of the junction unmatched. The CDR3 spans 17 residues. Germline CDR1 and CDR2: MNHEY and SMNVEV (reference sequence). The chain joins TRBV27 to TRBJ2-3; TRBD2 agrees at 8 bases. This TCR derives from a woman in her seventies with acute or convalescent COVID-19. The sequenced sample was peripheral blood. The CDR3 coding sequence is TGTGCCAGCAGTTTATTTTTGGTAGCGGGACCCACAGATACGCAGTATTTT. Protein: CASSLFLVAGPTDTQYF.